The T cell receptor beta chain described here comes from a study of blood T cells in healthy people across ages. It was with a sample-barcoded 5' primer and a J-beta primer mix that a second PCR of roughly 6 to 12 cycles was run. Template switching added a 12-random-nucleotide identifier to every cDNA molecule. TCRdb re-called the 5' RACE reads through MiXCR, storing one row per CDR3 protein. The sample holds hundreds of thousands of distinct CDR3 sequences, 45% to 50% seen once. This CDR3 comprises 16 residues. The ends lost 0 bases at V and 4 bases at J; junction bases unmatched: 2. In germline, CDR1 is MNHEY, CDR2 SVGAGI. Study-level points and caveats: Both naive CD4+ cell counts and diversity were greater in long-lived donors than in aged donors.

This clonotype appeared a few times. Antigen specificity is unknown. The chain carries TRBV6-5 and TRBJ2-3; TRBD2 matches at 12 bases. The sample comprised blood. The sequence was collected from an older woman in good health. The DNA of the CDR3 is TGTGCCAGCAGTTACTCGAGACTAGCGGGAGCAGATACGCAGTATTTT. As protein: CASSYSRLAGADTQYF.